Sequencing of this T cell receptor (beta chain) was carried out in a study of patients and donors after allogeneic stem cell transplantation. TCRdb reprocessed the RT-PCR reads via MiXCR and lists one record per CDR3 protein. The repertoire holds approximately 150,000 distinct CDR3 sequences, 30% to 45% seen once, with 50% to 65% in the top ten. This clonotype was picked up a small number of times. The germline V gene has CDR1 ENHRY and CDR2 SYGVKD. Unmatched junction bases numbered 1, after V lost 5 bases and J lost 2 bases. CDR3 size: 14 residues. This clonotype originated in a human donor who was either an allogeneic HSCT recipient or a stem cell or donor lymphocyte infusion donor (not recorded which). It is not recorded whose cells these are; they may come from a transplant donor. Sample: blood, either unsorted or a sorted T cell fraction (not recorded which). V and J are TRBV10-3 and TRBJ2-3; 10 nucleotides agree with TRBD2. In DNA form, the CDR3 reads TGTGCCATCAGTAGCGGGGGGGCCACAGATACGCAGTATTTT. This codes for CAISSGGATDTQYF.